This paragraph covers one TCR beta chain sequence. Its antigen remains unidentified. Measured with immunoSEQ multiplex PCR; TCRdb has only the in-frame clones, and not every one. The repertoire holds approximately 45,000 clones, with 85% to 95% as singletons. The sample is drawn from a study of OX40 agonist ivuxolimab in advanced cancers. In the study overall: Dose-escalation patients suffered from hepatocellular carcinoma, melanoma, renal cell or head and neck cancer. Subjects had a mean age of about 57 years, with a range of 23 to 79; roughly 80% were male.

Whole-study findings and limits: Low normalized clonal expansion also occurred in some nonresponding patients. Fewer expanded clones were found on average in CD4+ than in CD8+ T cells.

The ends were cut back, 4 bases at V and 0 bases at J, with 13 bases in the middle. This CDR3 spans 16 amino acids. In germline, CDR1 is MDHEN, CDR2 SYDVKM. The sample in question was CD4+ or CD8+ T cells sorted from blood, obtained in a trial of the OX40 agonist ivuxolimab. The TCR was taken from an adult with an advanced solid tumor such as melanoma, head and neck, liver or kidney cancer. V gene TRBV28 combines with J gene TRBJ1-5; no reliable D call. The CDR3 coding sequence is TGTGCCAGCAGTTCGCCGAAGGACTATAGCAATCAGCCCCAGCATTTT. It specifies CASSSPKDYSNQPQHF.